One and the same sample provided the 2 T cell receptor beta chains below, sequenced in a study of shared clonotypes between healthy human individuals. The table came from immunoSEQ multiplex PCR; TCRdb's copy has only in-frame clones and leaves some out. The table lists about 2.4 million clones, approximately 93% of them singletons. Sequencing was performed on naive CD4+ T cells from PBMCs. Subset of the sample: CD45RA+ positively selected. These receptors originate from a man aged 18-30 years in good health. Some clones in this sample may be carry-over from other donors' samples.

The chain recombines TRBV14 with TRBJ2-5, with D perhaps TRBD1 (6 bases). CDR3 length: 15 residues. Deletions cut 4 bases from V and 0 bases from J, with 12 bases between. CDR1 and CDR2 (germline): SGHDN, FVKESK. CDR3 in DNA: TGTGCCAGCAGCCCCAGGGGTTCGTACCAAGAGACCCAGTACTTC. As protein: CASSPRGSYQETQYF. The full variable domain, in which reference TRBV14 and TRBJ2-5 provide the parts outside the CDR3, is EAGVTQFPSHSVIEKGQTVTLRCDPISGHDNLYWYRRVMGKEIKFLLHFVKESKQDESGMPNNRFLAERTGGTYSTLKVQPAELEDSGVYFCASSPRGSYQETQYFGPGTRLLVL.

This clone showed up just once. V usage is TRBV27 and J usage is TRBJ1-2; possibly TRBD1 for D (6 bases). V was cut by 5 bases and J by 3 bases, with 22 bases left in between. Germline lookup yields CDR1 MNHEY and CDR2 SMNVEV (reference sequence). CDR3 length equals 17 residues. In DNA form, the CDR3 reads TGTGCCAGCAGTCCCCTCCGAGGGGGGGGCAGAGACTATGGCTACACCTTC. Its translation is CASSPLRGGGRDYGYTF.